This T cell receptor beta chain appears in the sequencing data of a study of shared clonotypes between healthy human individuals. The CDR3 is made up of 13 amino acids. Between the trimmed V and J ends, which lost 2 bases and 6 bases, there was a span of 11 bases. Germline CDR1 GTSNPN, CDR2 SVGIG (reference sequence). Clones were sequenced by immunoSEQ multiplex PCR, and TCRdb holds only the in-frame ones, with some missing. The sample lists 1 million to 1.3 million clones; around 78% were seen once. This clone turned up a few times. The source of this sequence is a man younger than 35 in good health. Some clones in this sample may be carry-over from other donors' samples. This chain connects TRBV30 to TRBJ1-5, with unresolved D. What was sequenced was memory CD4+ T cells from PBMCs. Described subset: CD45RA-negative fraction. The CDR3 protein is CAWSSLQSQPQHF. The CDR3 DNA follows: TGTGCCTGGAGTTCCTTGCAGAGTCAGCCCCAGCATTTT.